The 13 T cell receptor beta chains below all came from one sample that was sequenced in a study of blood T cell repertoires in COVID-19. Assay used: immunoSEQ multiplex PCR; TCRdb lists only in-frame clones, some missing. The sample has approximately 240,000 clones, 82% seen once; the top ten hold approximately 5%. The material sequenced was peripheral blood. The receptors were sampled from a woman of 80 years or more with active or convalescent COVID-19.

This clone occurred many times. V is TRBV4-1 and J is TRBJ1-3, with D tentatively TRBD1 (6 bases). The germline gives CDR1 MGHRA, CDR2 YSYEKL. V lost 1 base, J lost 4 bases, and 20 bases lay in between. The CDR3 totals 18 residues. In DNA, the CDR3 is TGCGCCAGCAGCCAAGGTTCTCAGGGGCGGTTTATAGGAAACACCATATATTTT. As protein: CASSQGSQGRFIGNTIYF.

This rearrangement joins TRBV7-2 to TRBJ2-5; the match to TRBD2 covers 11 bases. V shed 8 bases and J 5 bases; nucleotides not matched to a gene: 10. There are 15 residues in the CDR3. The germline CDR1 and CDR2 sequences are SGHTA and FQGNSA. The CDR3 protein is CASSFSGGALETQYF. The CDR3 region has the DNA TGTGCCAGCTCCTTTAGCGGGGGGGCCCTGGAGACCCAGTACTTC. The complete variable domain, with remaining parts taken from reference TRBV7-2 and TRBJ2-5, reads GAGVSQSPSNKVTEKGKDVELRCDPISGHTALYWYRQSLGQGLEFLIYFQGNSAPDKSGLPSDRFSAERTGGSVSTLTIQRTQQEDSAVYLCASSFSGGALETQYFGPGTRLLVL.

V and J are TRBV28 and TRBJ1-2; no firm D call. V gave up 10 bases and J gave up 1 base, with 13 bases separating them. Germline CDR1 and CDR2: MDHEN and SYDVKM. The CDR3 length is 13 residues. CDR3 nucleotides: TGTGCCACCCGTAGCCCGAATAACTATGGCTACACCTTC. Translation gives CATRSPNNYGYTF.

V and J are TRBV10-3 and TRBJ2-7; D possibly corresponds to TRBD1 (5 bases). The CDR3 totals 14 residues. Trimming cost V 2 bases and J 4 bases, with 12 bases left between them. CDR1 is ENHRY, CDR2 SYGVKD, per germline. As DNA, the CDR3 is TGTGCCATCAGTGAGGTGGGGCAAGCGTACGAGCAGTACTTC. This codes for CAISEVGQAYEQYF.

The V call is TRBV5-1, the J call TRBJ1-3, with 10 bases aligning to TRBD1. The germline CDR1 and CDR2 sequences are SGHRS and YFSETQ. The CDR3 totals 14 residues. V dropped 7 bases and J dropped 8; count of bases not matched to a gene: 9. CDR3 sequence: CASRTGTGEDTIYF. The CDR3, as DNA: TGCGCCAGCCGTACCGGGACAGGGGAAGACACCATATATTTT.

This chain connects TRBV25-1 to TRBJ1-3; TRBD1 agrees at 7 bases. This CDR3 is 14 amino acids long. V lost 3 bases, J lost 2 bases, and 1 base stayed unmatched. Germline lookup yields CDR1 MGHDK and CDR2 SYGVNS. CDR3 sequence: CASSDDRAGNTIYF. The CDR3 DNA follows: TGTGCCAGCAGTGATGACAGGGCTGGAAACACCATATATTTT. The variable domain in full, with the rest retrieved from reference TRBV25-1 and TRBJ1-3, is EADIYQTPRYLVIGTGKKITLECSQTMGHDKMYWYQQDPGMELHLIHYSYGVNSTEKGDLSSESTVSRIRTEHFPLTLESARPSHTSQYLCASSDDRAGNTIYFGEGSWLTVV.

V gene TRBV19 combines with J gene TRBJ2-1, with 9 bases lining up with TRBD1. J lost 7 bases, V lost 7 bases, and 8 bases had no gene match. Germline CDR1 LNHDA, CDR2 SQIVND (reference sequence). The CDR3 has 14 amino acids. The CDR3 DNA follows: TGTGCCAGTACTCCGGGACAGGGATGGAATGAGCAGTTCTTC. Residues: CASTPGQGWNEQFF.

This chain links TRBV5-1 with TRBJ1-6; 8 bases are a match to TRBD1. The CDR3 sequence is 16 residues long. Trimming at V came to 5 bases and at J to 10 bases, leaving 14 bases not matched to a gene. From germline, CDR1 is SGHRS and CDR2 YFSETQ. DNA of the CDR3: TGCGCCAGCAGTGTACAGGGGGTTGTTCGAGGATCACCCCTCCACTTT. It codes for CASSVQGVVRGSPLHF.

The V and J genes are TRBV28 and TRBJ1-3, with TRBD1 as a possible D gene (5 bases). Trimming removed 4 bases from V and 2 bases from J, with 12 bases in between. Per the germline V gene, CDR1 is MDHEN and CDR2 is SYDVKM. The CDR3 is 15 residues long. CDR3 protein: CASSWGRAPGNTIYF. In DNA form, the CDR3 reads TGTGCCAGCAGTTGGGGCAGGGCTCCTGGAAACACCATATATTTT.

This clone was detected only a few times. The chain is built from TRBV27 and TRBJ1-2; possible D gene TRBD1, 6 bases. The CDR3 loop spans 14 amino acids. Germline assignment: CDR1 MNHEY and CDR2 SMNVEV (reference sequence). With 2 bases removed from V and 8 bases from J, the gap between germline ends came to 15 bases. The DNA of the CDR3 is TGTGCCAGCAGTTTAAGCGGGGGCGTCGGCGGCTACACCTTC. Protein product: CASSLSGGVGGYTF.

CDR3 DNA: TGTGCCAGCAGCTTCACTAGCGGGAGAGAGACCCAGTACTTC. Translating gives CASSFTSGRETQYF. This sequence joins TRBV5-6 and TRBJ2-5, with 11 bases lining up with TRBD2. From germline, CDR1 is SGHDT and CDR2 YYEEEE. This CDR3 is 14 amino acids long. J gave up 4 bases and V 2 bases, and 1 base lay outside the gene matches.

V usage is TRBV14 and J usage is TRBJ1-1; maybe TRBD1 (5 bases). Between the trimmed V and J ends, which lost 11 bases and 1 base, there was a span of 17 bases. The CDR3 has 14 residues. The germline V gene has CDR1 SGHDN and CDR2 FVKESK. This CDR3 reads CAGGGISGNTEAFF. CDR3 nucleotide sequence: TGTGCCGGGGGGGGGATATCCGGGAACACTGAAGCTTTCTTT.

J is TRBJ1-5 and V is TRBV30; D is perhaps TRBD1 (5 bases). Germline V CDR1 and CDR2: GTSNPN, SVGIG (reference sequence). Trimming stripped 2 bases from V and 5 bases from J, with 13 bases between. The CDR3 consists of 14 residues. The CDR3 DNA sequence: TGTGCCTGGAGTTCCACCGGGACTCATCAGCCCCAGCATTTT. Translation: CAWSSTGTHQPQHF.